This TCR beta chain was recovered during a study of blood T cell repertoires in COVID-19. CDR1 is MDHEN and CDR2 is SYDVKM in the germline V gene. V was clipped by 2 bases and J by 6 bases, with 11 bases between them. This CDR3 region has 13 residues. Authors' methods: Scientists estimated how many nucleated cells there were by amplifying reference gene primers. Libraries were prepared by immunoSEQ multiplex PCR; TCRdb keeps only in-frame clonotypes and omits some of them. V, J and clone size were drawn from that table, and D and trimming were deduced from the DNA. The sample has approximately 180,000 clones, around 85% seen once. In Cohort 3, a recovered donor had either two negative PCRs, clearance, or symptom resolution.

This receptor was obtained from a man aged 40-49 years who had recovered from COVID-19. V usage is TRBV28 and J usage is TRBJ2-7, with D possibly being TRBD2 (5 bases). The specimen sequenced was PBMCs or T cells enriched from blood (not recorded which). The CDR3 DNA reads as TGTGCCAGCAGTTTAAACGGGATTGGCGAGCAGTACTTC. Protein: CASSLNGIGEQYF. The variable domain in full, with the rest retrieved from reference TRBV28 and TRBJ2-7, is DVKVTQSSRYLVKRTGEKVFLECVQDMDHENMFWYRQDPGLGLRLIYFSYDVKMKEKGDIPEGYSVSREKKERFSLILESASTNQTSMYLCASSLNGIGEQYFGPGTRLTVT.